These T cell receptor beta chains were read from a single sample in a study of T cells after yellow fever vaccination. TCRdb analysed the 5' RACE reads with MiXCR anew, one entry per CDR3 protein. The table includes about 210,000 distinct CDR3 sequences, about 7% detected once. The specimen was CD4+ T cells sorted from PBMCs, collected on the day of the yellow fever booster vaccination. The receptors shown here come from a man in his thirties or forties who received the YFV17D yellow fever vaccine. The CDR3 runs from the conserved cysteine through the conserved F or W. The D gene is left open where the match is weak. Size is stated for part of the rows, as once, few or many counts, or as a class when the clone is expanded.

cdr3_length	v_call	clone_size	d_call	j_call	cdr3_nt	cdr3_aa
14	TRBV27	-	-	TRBJ2-7	TGTGCCAGCAGTTTAGTGGACAGCTCCTACGAGCAGTACTTC	CASSLVDSSYEQYF
18	TRBV11-3	few	TRBD1	TRBJ1-5	TGTGCCAGCAGCTTAGGGGGGGACAGGGGGGGACCAGATCAGCCCCAGCATTTT	CASSLGGDRGGPDQPQHF
15	TRBV11-3	-	TRBD2	TRBJ2-2	TGTGCCAGCAGCTCGCCAGCGGGAGGCACCGGGGAGCTGTTTTTT	CASSSPAGGTGELFF
15	TRBV6-2/TRBV6-3	few	-	TRBJ2-7	TGTGCCAGCAGTTACACTACAGATATACGAAAAGGGCAGTACTTC	CASSYTTDIRKGQYF
13	TRBV14	few	-	TRBJ2-2	TGTGCCAGCAGCCAAGTGAGGACCGGGGAGCTGTTTTTT	CASSQVRTGELFF
15	TRBV27	-	TRBD2	TRBJ2-1	TGTGCCAGCACCTCTGGGACTAGCGGTTCCAATGAGCAGTTCTTC	CASTSGTSGSNEQFF
16	TRBV5-1	many	-	TRBJ1-1	TGCGCCAGCAGCTTTACGTCTTCTGTTTCGGGATCTGAAGCTTTCTTT	CASSFTSSVSGSEAFF
13	TRBV7-2	-	-	TRBJ2-7	TGTGCCAGTTCCGGTTTGGGGCACTACGAGCAGTACTTC	CASSGLGHYEQYF
14	TRBV29-1	-	TRBD2	TRBJ2-3	TGCAGCGTTGGCCTAGCGGGTCTCACAGATACGCAGTATTTT	CSVGLAGLTDTQYF
12	TRBV12-3/TRBV12-4	-	-	TRBJ1-2	TGTGCCAGCAGTCCGACAGATAGGGGCTACACCTTC	CASSPTDRGYTF